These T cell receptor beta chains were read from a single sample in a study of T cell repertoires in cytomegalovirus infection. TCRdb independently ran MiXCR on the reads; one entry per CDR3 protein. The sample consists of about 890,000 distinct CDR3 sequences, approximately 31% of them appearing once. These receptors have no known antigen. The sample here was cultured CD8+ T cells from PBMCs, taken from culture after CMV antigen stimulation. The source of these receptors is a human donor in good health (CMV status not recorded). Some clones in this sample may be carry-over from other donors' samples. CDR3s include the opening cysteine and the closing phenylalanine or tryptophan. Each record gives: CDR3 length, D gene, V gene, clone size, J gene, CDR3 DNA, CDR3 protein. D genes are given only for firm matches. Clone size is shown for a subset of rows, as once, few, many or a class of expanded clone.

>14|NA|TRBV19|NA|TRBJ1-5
TGTGCCAGTAGTATAGTTTATGACAGACAGCCCCAGCATTTT
CASSIVYDRQPQHF
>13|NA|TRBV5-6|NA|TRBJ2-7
TGTGCCAGCAGCCGTATAGTGGGCTACGAGCAGTACTTC
CASSRIVGYEQYF
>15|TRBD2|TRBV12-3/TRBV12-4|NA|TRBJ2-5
TGTGCCAGCAGTTTCAGCGGGGGGGCCGAAGAGACCCAGTACTTC
CASSFSGGAEETQYF
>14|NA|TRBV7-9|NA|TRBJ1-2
TGTGCCAGCAGCGTCTCGGAGGCCAACTATGGCTACACCTTC
CASSVSEANYGYTF
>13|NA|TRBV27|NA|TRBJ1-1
TGTGTCAGCATGGTGGGGGAAAACACTGAAGCTTTCTTT
CVSMVGENTEAFF
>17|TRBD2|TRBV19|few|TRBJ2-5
TGTGCCAGTAGTCTAAGGACTAGCGGGATACCCAAAGAGACCCAGTACTTC
CASSLRTSGIPKETQYF
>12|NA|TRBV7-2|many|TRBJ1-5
TGTGCCAGCAGCCAAATAAATCAGCCCCAGCATTTT
CASSQINQPQHF
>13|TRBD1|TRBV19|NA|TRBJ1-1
TGTGCCAGTAATCCCGGGACAGACACTGAAGCTTTCTTT
CASNPGTDTEAFF
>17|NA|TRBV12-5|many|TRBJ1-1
TGTGCTAGTGGTTTGGTACGTGGGGAAGCCATGAACACTGAAGCTTTCTTT
CASGLVRGEAMNTEAFF
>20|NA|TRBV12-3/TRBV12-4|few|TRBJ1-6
TGTGCCAGCAGTTTCTTTGTTAATCGGGCACTGGGACCCAATAATTCACCCCTCCACTTT
CASSFFVNRALGPNNSPLHF
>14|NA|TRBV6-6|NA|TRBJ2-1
TGTGCCAGCAGTTACTCAGAGCATTACAATGAGCAGTTCTTC
CASSYSEHYNEQFF
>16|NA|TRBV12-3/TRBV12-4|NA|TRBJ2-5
TGTGCCAGCAGTTTAGGGGAGGGGGACGCTCCAGAGACCCAGTACTTC
CASSLGEGDAPETQYF
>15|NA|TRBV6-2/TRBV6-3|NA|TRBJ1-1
TGTGCCAGCAGTGATCGACAGAGACCGAACACTGAAGCTTTCTTT
CASSDRQRPNTEAFF